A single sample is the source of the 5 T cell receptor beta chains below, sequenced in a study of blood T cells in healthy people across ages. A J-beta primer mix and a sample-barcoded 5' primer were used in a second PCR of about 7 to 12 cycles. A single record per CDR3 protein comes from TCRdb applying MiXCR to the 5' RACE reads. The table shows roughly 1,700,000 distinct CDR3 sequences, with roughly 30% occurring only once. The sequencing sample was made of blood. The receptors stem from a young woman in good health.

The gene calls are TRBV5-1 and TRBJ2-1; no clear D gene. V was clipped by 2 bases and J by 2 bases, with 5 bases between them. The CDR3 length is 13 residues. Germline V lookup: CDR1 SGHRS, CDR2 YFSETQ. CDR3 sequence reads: CASSFSPYNEQFF. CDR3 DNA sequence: TGCGCCAGCAGCTTCTCGCCCTACAATGAGCAGTTCTTC.

This CDR3 is CAISESDRGRDNQPQHF. CDR3 sequence (DNA): TGTGCCATCAGTGAGTCGGACAGGGGACGGGACAATCAGCCCCAGCATTTT. This rearrangement joins TRBV10-3 to TRBJ1-5; 9 bases are shared with TRBD1. The CDR3 is 17 amino acids. The ends lost 0 bases at V and 3 bases at J; junction bases unmatched: 6. Germline assignment: CDR1 ENHRY and CDR2 SYGVKD.

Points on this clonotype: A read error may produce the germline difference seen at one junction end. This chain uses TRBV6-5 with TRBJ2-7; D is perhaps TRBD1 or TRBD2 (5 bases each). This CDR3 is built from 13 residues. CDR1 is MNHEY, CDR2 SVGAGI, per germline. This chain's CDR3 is CAGSYNRDGEQYF. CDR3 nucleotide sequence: TGTGCCGGCAGTTACAATAGGGACGGGGAGCAGTACTTC.

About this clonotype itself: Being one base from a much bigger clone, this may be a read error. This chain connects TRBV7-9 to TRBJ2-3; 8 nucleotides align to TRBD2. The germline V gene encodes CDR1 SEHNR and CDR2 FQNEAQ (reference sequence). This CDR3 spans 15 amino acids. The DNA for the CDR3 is TGTGCCAGCAGCTTAGGAGCGGGGGACACAGGTACGCAGTATTTT. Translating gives CASSLGAGDTGTQYF. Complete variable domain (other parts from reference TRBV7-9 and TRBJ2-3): DTGVSQNPRHKITKRGQNVTFRCDPISEHNRLYWYRQTLGQGPEFLTYFQNEAQLEKSRLLSDRFSAERPKGSFSTLEIQRTEQGDSAMYLCASSLGAGDTGTQYFGPGTRLTVL.

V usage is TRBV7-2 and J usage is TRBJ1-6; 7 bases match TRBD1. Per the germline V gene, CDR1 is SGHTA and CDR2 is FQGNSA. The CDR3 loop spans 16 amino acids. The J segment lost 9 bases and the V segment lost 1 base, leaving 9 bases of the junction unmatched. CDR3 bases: TGTGCCAGCAGCTTAGATCGAGGGGGCGGTCGTTCACCCCTCCACTTT. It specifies CASSLDRGGGRSPLHF.